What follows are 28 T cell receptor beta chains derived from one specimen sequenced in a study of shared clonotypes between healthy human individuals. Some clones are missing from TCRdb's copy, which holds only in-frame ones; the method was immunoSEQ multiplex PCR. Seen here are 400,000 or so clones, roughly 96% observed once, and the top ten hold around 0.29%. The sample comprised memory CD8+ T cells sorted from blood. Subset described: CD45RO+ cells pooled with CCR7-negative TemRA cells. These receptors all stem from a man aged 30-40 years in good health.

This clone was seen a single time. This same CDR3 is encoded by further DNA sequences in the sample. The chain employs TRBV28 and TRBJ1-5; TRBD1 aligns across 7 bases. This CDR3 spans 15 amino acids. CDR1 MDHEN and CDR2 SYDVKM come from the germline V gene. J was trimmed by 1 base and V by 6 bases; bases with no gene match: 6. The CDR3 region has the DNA TGTGCCAGCAGCCCGACAGGGTTAAGCAATCAGCCCCAGCATTTT. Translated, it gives CASSPTGLSNQPQHF. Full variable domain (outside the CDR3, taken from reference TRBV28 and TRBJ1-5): DVKVTQSSRYLVKRTGEKVFLECVQDMDHENMFWYRQDPGLGLRLIYFSYDVKMKEKGDIPEGYSVSREKKERFSLILESASTNQTSMYLCASSPTGLSNQPQHFGDGTRLSIL.

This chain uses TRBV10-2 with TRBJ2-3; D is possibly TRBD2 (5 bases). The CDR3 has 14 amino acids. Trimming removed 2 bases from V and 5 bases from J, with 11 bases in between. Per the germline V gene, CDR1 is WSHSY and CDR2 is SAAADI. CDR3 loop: CASSETFEGDTQYF. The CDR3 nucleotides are TGCGCCAGCAGTGAGACTTTCGAGGGAGATACGCAGTATTTT.

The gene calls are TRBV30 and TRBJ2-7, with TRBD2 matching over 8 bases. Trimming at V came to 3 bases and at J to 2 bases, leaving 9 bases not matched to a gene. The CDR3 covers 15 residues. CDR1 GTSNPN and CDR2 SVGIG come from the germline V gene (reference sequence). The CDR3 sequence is CAWRGEGGRTYEQYF. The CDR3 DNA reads TGTGCCTGGAGGGGGGAAGGCGGGAGGACCTACGAGCAGTACTTC.

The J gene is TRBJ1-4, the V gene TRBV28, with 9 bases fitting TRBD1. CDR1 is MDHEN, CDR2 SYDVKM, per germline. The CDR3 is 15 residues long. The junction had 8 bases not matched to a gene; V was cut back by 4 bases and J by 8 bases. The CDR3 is CASSSPGQGIEKLFF. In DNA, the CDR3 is TGTGCCAGCAGTTCGCCGGGACAGGGAATCGAAAAACTGTTTTTT.

The CDR3 DNA sequence: TGCGCCTGTGGGACAGGGGGGACCGGGGAGCTGTTTTTT. Encoded protein: CACGTGGTGELFF. The rearrangement uses TRBV10-2 and TRBJ2-2, with 11 bases aligning to TRBD1. V lost 11 bases and J lost 5; bases outside the gene matches: 4. The length of the CDR3 is 13 residues. Germline V gene data show CDR1 as WSHSY and CDR2 as SAAADI.

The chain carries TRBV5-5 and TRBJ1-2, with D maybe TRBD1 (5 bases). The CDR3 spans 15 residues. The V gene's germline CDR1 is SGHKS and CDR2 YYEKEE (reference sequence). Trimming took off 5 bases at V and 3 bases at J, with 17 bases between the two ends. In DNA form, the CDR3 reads TGTGCCAGCAGTTATTCCGGAGGGGTCTACTATGGCTACACCTTC. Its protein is CASSYSGGVYYGYTF.

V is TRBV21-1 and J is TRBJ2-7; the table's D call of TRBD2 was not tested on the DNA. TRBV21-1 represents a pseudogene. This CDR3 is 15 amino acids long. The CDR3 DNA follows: TGTGCCAGCAGCAAAGAAGACTCCCGATCCTACGAGCAGTACTTC. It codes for CASSKEDSRSYEQYF.

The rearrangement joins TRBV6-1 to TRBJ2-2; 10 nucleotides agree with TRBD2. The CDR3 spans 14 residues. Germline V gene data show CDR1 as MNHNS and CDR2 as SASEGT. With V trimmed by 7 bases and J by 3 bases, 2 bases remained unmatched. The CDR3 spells CASKAGGHTGELFF. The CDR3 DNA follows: TGTGCCAGCAAAGCGGGAGGGCACACCGGGGAGCTGTTTTTT.

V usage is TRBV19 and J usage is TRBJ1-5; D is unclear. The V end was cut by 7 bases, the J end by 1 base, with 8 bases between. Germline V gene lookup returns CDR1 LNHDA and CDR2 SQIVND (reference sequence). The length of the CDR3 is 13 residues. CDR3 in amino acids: CASIGRSNQPQHF. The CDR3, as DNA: TGTGCCAGTATTGGTAGGAGCAATCAGCCCCAGCATTTT.

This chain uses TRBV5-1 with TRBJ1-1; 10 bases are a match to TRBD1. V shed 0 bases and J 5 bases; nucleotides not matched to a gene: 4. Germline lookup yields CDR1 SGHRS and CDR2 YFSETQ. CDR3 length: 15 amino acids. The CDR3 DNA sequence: TGCGCCAGCAGCTTGGAGGGACAGGGGTTAACTGAAGCTTTCTTT. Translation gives CASSLEGQGLTEAFF.

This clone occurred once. CDR3 sequence: CASSPPTSGLRYEQYF. The DNA for the CDR3 is TGTGCCAGCAGTCCTCCAACTAGCGGGTTAAGATACGAGCAGTACTTC. This chain uses TRBV28 with TRBJ2-7, with 9 nucleotides matching TRBD2. Germline V gene sequence: CDR1 MDHEN, CDR2 SYDVKM. The CDR3 is made up of 16 amino acids. With 5 bases clipped from V and 4 bases from J, the junction kept 12 bases outside the gene matches.

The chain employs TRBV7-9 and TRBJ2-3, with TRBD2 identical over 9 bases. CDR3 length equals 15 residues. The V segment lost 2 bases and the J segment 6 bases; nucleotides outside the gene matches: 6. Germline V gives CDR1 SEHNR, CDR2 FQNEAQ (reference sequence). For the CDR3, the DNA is TGTGCCAGCAGCTTACTAGCGGGAAAGGCGGATACGCAGTATTTT. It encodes CASSLLAGKADTQYF. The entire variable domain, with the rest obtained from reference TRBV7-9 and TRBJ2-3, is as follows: DTGVSQNPRHKITKRGQNVTFRCDPISEHNRLYWYRQTLGQGPEFLTYFQNEAQLEKSRLLSDRFSAERPKGSFSTLEIQRTEQGDSAMYLCASSLLAGKADTQYFGPGTRLTVL.

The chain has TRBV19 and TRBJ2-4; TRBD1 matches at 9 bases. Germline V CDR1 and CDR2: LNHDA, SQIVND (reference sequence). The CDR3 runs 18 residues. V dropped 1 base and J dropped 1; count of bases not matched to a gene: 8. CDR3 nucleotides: TGTGCCAGTAGTATAGCGGGACAGGGCCGCGTGGCCAAAAACATTCAGTACTTC. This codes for CASSIAGQGRVAKNIQYF.

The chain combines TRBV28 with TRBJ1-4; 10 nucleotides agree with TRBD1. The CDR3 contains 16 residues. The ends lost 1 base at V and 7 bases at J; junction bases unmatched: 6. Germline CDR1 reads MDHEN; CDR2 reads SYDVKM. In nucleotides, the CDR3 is TGTGCCAGCAGTTTATATCGGACAGGGGGTGGTGAAAAACTGTTTTTT. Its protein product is CASSLYRTGGGEKLFF.

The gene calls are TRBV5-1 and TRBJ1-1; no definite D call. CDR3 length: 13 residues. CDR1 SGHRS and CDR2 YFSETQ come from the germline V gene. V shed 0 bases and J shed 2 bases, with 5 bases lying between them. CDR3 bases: TGCGCCAGCAGCTTGGACACCAACACTGAAGCTTTCTTT. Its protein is CASSLDTNTEAFF.

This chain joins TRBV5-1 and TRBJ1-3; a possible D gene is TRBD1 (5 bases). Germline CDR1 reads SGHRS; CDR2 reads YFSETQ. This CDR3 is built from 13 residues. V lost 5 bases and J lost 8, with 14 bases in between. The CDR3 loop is CASRNTMGDTIYF. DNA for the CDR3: TGCGCCAGCAGGAACACCATGGGGGACACCATATATTTT.

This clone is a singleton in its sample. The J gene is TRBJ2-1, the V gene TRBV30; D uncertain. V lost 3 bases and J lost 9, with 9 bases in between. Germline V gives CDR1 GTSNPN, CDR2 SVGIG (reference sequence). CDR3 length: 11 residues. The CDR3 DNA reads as TGTGCCTGGAGCCCCGGGCGTGAGCAGTTCTTC. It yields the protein CAWSPGREQFF.

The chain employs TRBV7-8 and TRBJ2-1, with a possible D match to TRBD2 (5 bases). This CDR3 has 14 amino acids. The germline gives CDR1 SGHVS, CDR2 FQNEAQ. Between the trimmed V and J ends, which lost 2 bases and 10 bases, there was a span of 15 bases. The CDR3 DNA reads TGTGCCAGCAGCTTAAGGACTCCGTGGATAGAGCAGTTCTTC. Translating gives CASSLRTPWIEQFF.

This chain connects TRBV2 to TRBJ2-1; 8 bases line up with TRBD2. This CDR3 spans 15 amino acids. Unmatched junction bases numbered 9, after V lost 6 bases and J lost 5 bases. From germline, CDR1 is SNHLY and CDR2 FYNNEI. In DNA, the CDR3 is TGTGCCAGCAGGACTCGGGAGGGCCCTCACAATGAGCAGTTCTTC. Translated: CASRTREGPHNEQFF.

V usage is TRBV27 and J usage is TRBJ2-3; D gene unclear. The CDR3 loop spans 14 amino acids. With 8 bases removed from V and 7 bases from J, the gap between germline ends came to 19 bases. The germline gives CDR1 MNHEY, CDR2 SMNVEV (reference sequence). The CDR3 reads CASPWRNNFYTQYF. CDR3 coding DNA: TGTGCCAGCCCCTGGCGCAATAATTTTTATACGCAGTATTTT.

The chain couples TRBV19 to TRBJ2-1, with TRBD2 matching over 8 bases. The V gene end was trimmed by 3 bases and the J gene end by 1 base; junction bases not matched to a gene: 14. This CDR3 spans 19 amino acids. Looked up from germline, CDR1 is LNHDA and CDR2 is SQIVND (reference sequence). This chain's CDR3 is CASSMWAWGLVLSYNEQFF. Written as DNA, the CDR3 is TGTGCCAGTAGTATGTGGGCTTGGGGACTAGTTCTTTCCTACAATGAGCAGTTCTTC.

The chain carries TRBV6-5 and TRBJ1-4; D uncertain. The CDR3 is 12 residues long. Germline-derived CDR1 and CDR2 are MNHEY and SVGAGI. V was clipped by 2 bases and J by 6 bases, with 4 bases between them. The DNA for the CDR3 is TGTGCCAGCAGTTACAATGATGAAAAACTGTTTTTT. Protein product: CASSYNDEKLFF.

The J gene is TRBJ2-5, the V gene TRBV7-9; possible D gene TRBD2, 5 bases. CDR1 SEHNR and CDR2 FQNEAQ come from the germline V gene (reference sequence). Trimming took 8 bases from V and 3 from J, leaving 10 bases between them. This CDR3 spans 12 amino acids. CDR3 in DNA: TGTGCCAGCCGTTACGGGGAAGAGACCCAGTACTTC. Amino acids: CASRYGEETQYF. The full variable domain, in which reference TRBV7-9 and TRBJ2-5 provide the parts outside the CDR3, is DTGVSQNPRHKITKRGQNVTFRCDPISEHNRLYWYRQTLGQGPEFLTYFQNEAQLEKSRLLSDRFSAERPKGSFSTLEIQRTEQGDSAMYLCASRYGEETQYFGPGTRLLVL.

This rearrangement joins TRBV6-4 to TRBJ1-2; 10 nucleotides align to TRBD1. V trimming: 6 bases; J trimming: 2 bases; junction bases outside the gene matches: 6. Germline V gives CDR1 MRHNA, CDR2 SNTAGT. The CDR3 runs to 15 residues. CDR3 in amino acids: CASRNLGQGNYGYTF. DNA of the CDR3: TGTGCCAGCAGAAACCTGGGACAGGGGAACTATGGCTACACCTTC.

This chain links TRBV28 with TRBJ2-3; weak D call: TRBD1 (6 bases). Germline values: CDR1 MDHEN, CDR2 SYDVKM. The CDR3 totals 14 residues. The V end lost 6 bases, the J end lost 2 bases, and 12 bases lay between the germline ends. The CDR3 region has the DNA TGTGCCAGCAGCTTGGACAGTTACACAGATACGCAGTATTTT. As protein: CASSLDSYTDTQYF.

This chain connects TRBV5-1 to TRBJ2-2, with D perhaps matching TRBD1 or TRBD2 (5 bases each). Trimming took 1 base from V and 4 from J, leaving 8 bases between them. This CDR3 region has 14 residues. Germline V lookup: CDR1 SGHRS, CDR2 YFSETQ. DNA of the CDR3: TGCGCCAGCAGCTTGCCGGGGACCACCGGGGAGCTGTTTTTT. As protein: CASSLPGTTGELFF.

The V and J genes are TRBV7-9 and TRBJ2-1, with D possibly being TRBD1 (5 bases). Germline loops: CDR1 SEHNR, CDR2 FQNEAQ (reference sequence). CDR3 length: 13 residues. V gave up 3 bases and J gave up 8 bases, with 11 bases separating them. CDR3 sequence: CASSFPGWDEQFF. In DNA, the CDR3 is TGTGCCAGCAGCTTCCCAGGGTGGGATGAGCAGTTCTTC.

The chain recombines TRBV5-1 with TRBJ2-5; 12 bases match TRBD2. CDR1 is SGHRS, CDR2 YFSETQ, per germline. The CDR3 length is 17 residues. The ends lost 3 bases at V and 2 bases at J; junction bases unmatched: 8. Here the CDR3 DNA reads TGCGCCAGCAGCTCCGTGACTAGCGGGAGACATCAAGAGACCCAGTACTTC. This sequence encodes CASSSVTSGRHQETQYF.